This is a list of T cell receptor beta chains from one sample in a study of T cell repertoires in cytomegalovirus infection. TCRdb fed the reads into MiXCR, producing one record per CDR3 protein. The repertoire holds roughly 600,000 distinct CDR3 sequences, with 24% as singletons. Source material: CD8+ T cells from PBMCs. The origin of the receptors is a human donor in good health (CMV status not recorded). Some clones in this sample may be carry-over from other donors' samples. CDR3s include the opening cysteine and the closing phenylalanine or tryptophan. D genes are given only for firm matches. Not every row has a clone size; where given, it reads once, few, many or a size class.

cdr3_nt: TGTGCCAGCAGTCGAACCAGGGGGCTAGTATACAATGAGCAGTTCTTC
cdr3_aa: CASSRTRGLVYNEQFF
j_call: TRBJ2-1
clone_size: many
v_call: TRBV7-6
d_call: TRBD1

cdr3_nt: TGCAGCGTTGAAGCTGACAGACCCTACGAGCAGTACTTC
cdr3_aa: CSVEADRPYEQYF
j_call: TRBJ2-7
clone_size: many
v_call: TRBV29-1
d_call: NA

cdr3_nt: TGTGCCAGCAGCCCCCCCGACAGGGGCGTCACTGAAGCTTTCTTT
cdr3_aa: CASSPPDRGVTEAFF
j_call: TRBJ1-1
clone_size: many
v_call: TRBV7-9
d_call: TRBD1

cdr3_nt: TGTGCCAGCAGTTACTCTGATGGGGACCAAGAGACCCAGTACTTC
cdr3_aa: CASSYSDGDQETQYF
j_call: TRBJ2-5
clone_size: few
v_call: TRBV6-5
d_call: NA

cdr3_nt: TGTGCCAGCAGTTTAAGTACAGATCAAGAGACCCAGTACTTC
cdr3_aa: CASSLSTDQETQYF
j_call: TRBJ2-5
clone_size: NA
v_call: TRBV12-3/TRBV12-4
d_call: NA

cdr3_nt: TGTGCCAGCAGCTTAGCGGGAAAAGAGCTCAATCAGCCCCAGCATTTT
cdr3_aa: CASSLAGKELNQPQHF
j_call: TRBJ1-5
clone_size: many
v_call: TRBV7-9
d_call: NA

cdr3_nt: TGTGCCAGCAGCGGACCGGGACAGGGGACCTACAATGAGCAGTTCTTC
cdr3_aa: CASSGPGQGTYNEQFF
j_call: TRBJ2-1
clone_size: NA
v_call: TRBV7-9
d_call: TRBD1

cdr3_nt: TGTGCCAGCAGTTACTGGCCGGCAGAAACATTCGGGGAGCTGTTTTTT
cdr3_aa: CASSYWPAETFGELFF
j_call: TRBJ2-2
clone_size: NA
v_call: TRBV6-5
d_call: NA

cdr3_nt: TGCAGTGCTAGAGATCGACAGGGGGTGAGCTCCTACGAGCAGTACTTC
cdr3_aa: CSARDRQGVSSYEQYF
j_call: TRBJ2-7
clone_size: few
v_call: TRBV20-1
d_call: TRBD1

cdr3_nt: TGTGCCAGCAGTTTCGTGTACCAAGAGACCCAGTACTTC
cdr3_aa: CASSFVYQETQYF
j_call: TRBJ2-5
clone_size: many
v_call: TRBV12-3/TRBV12-4
d_call: NA

cdr3_nt: TGCGCCAGCAGTGAGTCTTTCGGACCCTACGAGCAGTACTTC
cdr3_aa: CASSESFGPYEQYF
j_call: TRBJ2-7
clone_size: NA
v_call: TRBV10-1
d_call: NA

cdr3_nt: TGTGCCAGCAGCGCGGAGGGCTATGGCTACACCTTC
cdr3_aa: CASSAEGYGYTF
j_call: TRBJ1-2
clone_size: NA
v_call: TRBV7-9
d_call: NA

cdr3_nt: TGTGCCAGCAGCTTACCGCAGCAGTATGGCTACACCTTC
cdr3_aa: CASSLPQQYGYTF
j_call: TRBJ1-2
clone_size: many
v_call: TRBV7-9
d_call: NA

cdr3_nt: TGCAGTGCTAGACAGGGGGACTCACCCCTCCACTTT
cdr3_aa: CSARQGDSPLHF
j_call: TRBJ1-6
clone_size: NA
v_call: TRBV20-1
d_call: TRBD1

cdr3_nt: TGTGCCAGCAGTTACCTGGGAGCGGTCACCGGGGAGCTGTTTTTT
cdr3_aa: CASSYLGAVTGELFF
j_call: TRBJ2-2
clone_size: NA
v_call: TRBV6-5
d_call: NA

cdr3_nt: TGTGCCAGCAGCCCCAGGGGGTCCGTCTGGGAGACCCAGTACTTC
cdr3_aa: CASSPRGSVWETQYF
j_call: TRBJ2-5
clone_size: few
v_call: TRBV5-6
d_call: TRBD1

cdr3_nt: TGTGCCAGTAGCCAAGAGGAGACTAGCGGGGGGTACAATGAGCAGTTCTTC
cdr3_aa: CASSQEETSGGYNEQFF
j_call: TRBJ2-1
clone_size: few
v_call: TRBV4-2
d_call: TRBD2

cdr3_nt: TGTGCCAGCAGCTCTCGACAGGACAGGGGAGGCCAAGAGACCCAGTACTTC
cdr3_aa: CASSSRQDRGGQETQYF
j_call: TRBJ2-5
clone_size: many
v_call: TRBV7-9
d_call: TRBD1

cdr3_nt: TGTGCCACCTCCTTGGACGGCCGCTTAGAGACCCAGTACTTC
cdr3_aa: CATSLDGRLETQYF
j_call: TRBJ2-5
clone_size: NA
v_call: TRBV24-1
d_call: NA

cdr3_nt: TGTGCCAGCAGCAACGGGGGACGGGCCAACGTCCTGACTTTC
cdr3_aa: CASSNGGRANVLTF
j_call: TRBJ2-6
clone_size: few
v_call: TRBV4-2
d_call: NA

cdr3_nt: TGTGCCAGCAGTGAGGACACGAACACCGGGGAGCTGTTTTTT
cdr3_aa: CASSEDTNTGELFF
j_call: TRBJ2-2
clone_size: NA
v_call: TRBV2
d_call: NA

cdr3_nt: TGTGCCAGCAGCTTTGTCCCACTCTTAGACACTGAAGCTTTCTTT
cdr3_aa: CASSFVPLLDTEAFF
j_call: TRBJ1-1
clone_size: many
v_call: TRBV7-2
d_call: NA

cdr3_nt: TGCAGTGCTAGAGAGTTATCGGGGACCCAAGAGACCCAGTACTTC
cdr3_aa: CSARELSGTQETQYF
j_call: TRBJ2-5
clone_size: few
v_call: TRBV20-1
d_call: NA

cdr3_nt: TGTGCCAGCAGTGAAGGGCAGGGATTTGATACGCAGTATTTT
cdr3_aa: CASSEGQGFDTQYF
j_call: TRBJ2-3
clone_size: few
v_call: TRBV25-1
d_call: NA

cdr3_nt: TGTGCTAGTGGTACCCAGAGATACGAGCAGTACTTC
cdr3_aa: CASGTQRYEQYF
j_call: TRBJ2-7
clone_size: NA
v_call: TRBV12-5
d_call: NA

cdr3_nt: TGTGCCAGCGGACCGGGGATTGTGGCAGATACGCAGTATTTT
cdr3_aa: CASGPGIVADTQYF
j_call: TRBJ2-3
clone_size: NA
v_call: TRBV27
d_call: NA

cdr3_nt: TGTGCCAGCAGCCCGGGACAGGCGCAGTATTTT
cdr3_aa: CASSPGQAQYF
j_call: TRBJ2-3
clone_size: many
v_call: TRBV7-9
d_call: TRBD1

cdr3_nt: TGTGCCAGCAGTCGAGAGATGGGAAACACCATATATTTT
cdr3_aa: CASSREMGNTIYF
j_call: TRBJ1-3
clone_size: many
v_call: TRBV7-2
d_call: NA

cdr3_nt: TGTGCCAGCAGTTACTCGAAGATTCAGCCCCAGCATTTT
cdr3_aa: CASSYSKIQPQHF
j_call: TRBJ1-5
clone_size: many
v_call: TRBV6-5
d_call: NA

cdr3_nt: TGTGCCAGCAGTTACTCGGTAGCTAACTATGGCTACACCTTC
cdr3_aa: CASSYSVANYGYTF
j_call: TRBJ1-2
clone_size: few
v_call: TRBV6-5
d_call: NA

cdr3_nt: TGTGCCAGCAGTTTACAGGGGATGTACACTGAAGCTTTCTTT
cdr3_aa: CASSLQGMYTEAFF
j_call: TRBJ1-1
clone_size: NA
v_call: TRBV28
d_call: NA

cdr3_nt: TGTGCCAGCAGCGTAGCGGAAGAGCCCTATAATTCACCCCTCCACTTT
cdr3_aa: CASSVAEEPYNSPLHF
j_call: TRBJ1-6
clone_size: NA
v_call: TRBV9
d_call: NA

cdr3_nt: TGTGCCAGCAGTTACTCGAGAGGGGCGCATAGCACAGATACGCAGTATTTT
cdr3_aa: CASSYSRGAHSTDTQYF
j_call: TRBJ2-3
clone_size: NA
v_call: TRBV6-5
d_call: NA

cdr3_nt: TGTGCCAGCACCCCGGGTAGAGAGACCCAGTACTTC
cdr3_aa: CASTPGRETQYF
j_call: TRBJ2-5
clone_size: NA
v_call: TRBV7-9
d_call: NA

cdr3_nt: TGTGCCAGCAGCCCGGGACAGAGATATGAGACCCAGTACTTC
cdr3_aa: CASSPGQRYETQYF
j_call: TRBJ2-5
clone_size: many
v_call: TRBV6-1
d_call: TRBD1

cdr3_nt: TGTGCCAGCAGCCCTGGTGGTTATAGCAATCAGCCCCAGCATTTT
cdr3_aa: CASSPGGYSNQPQHF
j_call: TRBJ1-5
clone_size: many
v_call: TRBV14
d_call: NA

cdr3_nt: TGTGCCAGCACCTCCCGGACAGGCTACGTTGAGACCCAAAGGGGCTACAATGAGCAGTTCTTC
cdr3_aa: CASTSRTGYVETQRGYNEQFF
j_call: TRBJ2-1
clone_size: NA
v_call: TRBV6-2/TRBV6-3
d_call: TRBD1

cdr3_nt: TGTGCCAGCGATTGGGTCTACAGGGGGCTTGAGCAGTTCTTC
cdr3_aa: CASDWVYRGLEQFF
j_call: TRBJ2-1
clone_size: few
v_call: TRBV5-5
d_call: TRBD1

cdr3_nt: TGTGCCAGCAGTTTGAGGATAGAGTACGAGCAGTACTTC
cdr3_aa: CASSLRIEYEQYF
j_call: TRBJ2-7
clone_size: few
v_call: TRBV12-3/TRBV12-4
d_call: NA

cdr3_nt: TGTGCCAGCAGTTTGGGCAGCGTCCGGGAGCCCCAGCATTTT
cdr3_aa: CASSLGSVREPQHF
j_call: TRBJ1-5
clone_size: NA
v_call: TRBV12-3/TRBV12-4
d_call: NA

cdr3_nt: TGCAGCGTTGAAGTCTGGGACAGGTCTGACACCGGGGAGCTGTTTTTT
cdr3_aa: CSVEVWDRSDTGELFF
j_call: TRBJ2-2
clone_size: few
v_call: TRBV29-1
d_call: TRBD1

cdr3_nt: TGCAGTGCTCGACAGGACGTGTACAATGAGCAGTTCTTC
cdr3_aa: CSARQDVYNEQFF
j_call: TRBJ2-1
clone_size: NA
v_call: TRBV20-1
d_call: NA

cdr3_nt: TGCGCCAGCAGCCAAAAAACCGCAGATACGCAGTATTTT
cdr3_aa: CASSQKTADTQYF
j_call: TRBJ2-3
clone_size: NA
v_call: TRBV4-1
d_call: NA

cdr3_nt: TGTGCCAGCAGTTACAAAAAGGGGGGGACTGAAGCTTTCTTT
cdr3_aa: CASSYKKGGTEAFF
j_call: TRBJ1-1
clone_size: NA
v_call: TRBV6-5
d_call: NA

cdr3_nt: TGTGCTAGTGGTCTTTACAGGGGGGGCGAAGCTTTCTTT
cdr3_aa: CASGLYRGGEAFF
j_call: TRBJ1-1
clone_size: NA
v_call: TRBV12-5
d_call: TRBD1

cdr3_nt: TGTGCCATCAGGGTGGCCACCGGACGAAGGAACACTGAAGCTTTCTTT
cdr3_aa: CAIRVATGRRNTEAFF
j_call: TRBJ1-1
clone_size: few
v_call: TRBV10-3
d_call: NA

cdr3_nt: TGCACCAGCAGCCAATCCTGGGGGGCTGCAGATACGCAGTATTTT
cdr3_aa: CTSSQSWGAADTQYF
j_call: TRBJ2-3
clone_size: NA
v_call: TRBV4-3
d_call: NA

cdr3_nt: TGTGCCACCAGCAGGGCAGGGGACACTGAAGCTTTCTTT
cdr3_aa: CATSRAGDTEAFF
j_call: TRBJ1-1
clone_size: NA
v_call: TRBV15
d_call: NA

cdr3_nt: TGTGCCAGCAGCTTGGAAGTTAGCGGGGTCACAGATACGCAGTATTTT
cdr3_aa: CASSLEVSGVTDTQYF
j_call: TRBJ2-3
clone_size: NA
v_call: TRBV5-6
d_call: TRBD2